This TCR beta chain was recorded in a study of T cells in Graves' hyperthyroidism and ophthalmopathy. CDR1 and CDR2 from the germline V gene are SEHNR and FQNEAQ (reference sequence). This CDR3 has 15 residues. Trimming pared 2 bases from V and 4 bases from J, leaving 14 bases between. This clonotype was counted only a few times. Its antigen is unknown. RNA transcripts provided the source from which TCR beta CDR3 regions were amplified. During a first-round RT-PCR of the TCR CDR3, the HTBI primer set was used. TCRdb fed the multiplex PCR reads into MiXCR, producing one record per CDR3 protein. In the table there are more than 300,000 distinct CDR3 sequences, approximately 14% of which are singletons. Study-level points and caveats: Most clonotypes that expanded in the thyroid above 0.001 also showed up in blood.

It was considered stable Graves' hyperthyroidism when ophthalmopathy did not progress within 18 months. The study left out patients who had uncontrolled infection, other autoimmune disease, pregnancy or lactation. Clinical symptoms, serum thyroxine and TRAb, thyroid ultrasound and orbital computed tomography were used for the diagnoses. V gene TRBV7-9 combines with J gene TRBJ2-5; D may be TRBD1 or TRBD2 (5 bases each). The receptor comes from a woman aged 55 to 70 with Graves' hyperthyroidism. The sequenced sample was blood. The CDR3 protein is CASSLQGDVGETQYF. In DNA form, the CDR3 reads TGTGCCAGCAGCTTACAAGGGGACGTGGGAGAGACCCAGTACTTC.